This T cell receptor (beta chain) derives from a study of shared clonotypes between healthy human individuals. Overall study findings and caveats: On the whole, naive subsets had larger estimated richness than memory subsets had. The donor pool, a small one, limited the genetic and exposure-history diversity represented.

Recent acute infections and vaccinations were absent in the healthy HIV-negative adult donors. Negatively enriched CD4+ T cells were divided by CD45RA into naive and memory. In its sample, this clone was seen a few times. Its matching antigen is unknown. Germline CDR1 and CDR2: ENHRY and SYGVKD. The CDR3 contains 15 residues. V shed 0 bases and J 0 bases; nucleotides not matched to a gene: 1. Data came from immunoSEQ multiplex PCR; TCRdb stores just in-frame clones and leaves some out. The profile shows under 1,100,000 clones, about 75% of them singletons. Sequences were obtained from memory CD4+ T cells sorted from blood. Subset meaning: CD45RA-negative fraction. V gene TRBV10-3 combines with J gene TRBJ2-7; 8 positions match TRBD1. This clonotype originated in a man in his late teens or twenties in good health. The CDR3 DNA is TGTGCCATCAGTGAGTCAACAGGGGGCTCCTACGAGCAGTACTTC. Residues: CAISESTGGSYEQYF.